The rows below give T cell receptor beta chains drawn from one sample of a study of T cell responses to AZD1222 COVID-19 vaccine. Only in-frame clones appear in the TCRdb table, and some are missing; sequencing was by immunoSEQ multiplex PCR. The repertoire holds about 180,000 clones, with about 86% as singletons. Sequencing used peripheral blood, obtained 28 days after the second AZD1222 dose. The receptors here all came from an adult who received the AZD1222 COVID-19 vaccine. The conserved cysteine and the conserved F or W are not part of the CDR3 here.

J	V	CDR3
TRBJ1-1	TRBV10-3	AITGRGDTEAF
TRBJ2-3	TRBV12-5	ASGPGRSFTQY
TRBJ1-2	TRBV5-1	ASSLIATYGYT
TRBJ1-2	TRBV5-1	ASRSQGRGYGYT
TRBJ2-7	TRBV9	ASSVDIADHEQY
TRBJ2-1	TRBV23-1	ASGTGGWNEQF
TRBJ1-1	TRBV28	ASSYRVSRNTEAF
TRBJ1-3	TRBV28	ASSFPNKGNTIY
TRBJ1-6	TRBV18	ASSPGARDSPLH
TRBJ1-2	TRBV5-1	ASSSLTGVNGYT
TRBJ2-7	TRBV18	ASSPSSYEQY
TRBJ2-2	TRBV7-9	ASSLDQFSTGELF
TRBJ1-1	TRBV6-5	ASRRDSWTQSEAF
TRBJ1-3	TRBV5-1	ASSLARTDAGNTIY
TRBJ2-3	TRBV15	ATSRERTGASTDTQY
TRBJ2-2	TRBV2	ASSERGGSTGELF
TRBJ1-5	TRBV7-2	ASSPWGQPQH
TRBJ2-7	TRBV7-3	ASSLQAGAIYEQY
TRBJ1-1	TRBV11-2	ASSLGRANTEAF
TRBJ1-2	TRBV2	ASSDTWGYT
TRBJ2-5	TRBV3-1/TRBV3-2	ASRLTSGVQETQY
TRBJ1-4	TRBV19	ASSIVGRGNEKLF
TRBJ2-6	TRBV30	AWSAGGANVLT
TRBJ2-1	TRBV7-2	ASSLVGGQPYNEQF
TRBJ2-1	TRBV7-3	ASSLTDRNNEQF
TRBJ2-7	TRBV27	ASSGDRAYEQY
TRBJ1-4	TRBV6-5	ASRTGTVLNEKLF
TRBJ1-5	TRBV6-5	ASRDGFSNQPQH
TRBJ2-7	TRBV12-3/TRBV12-4	ASGIGALDEQY
TRBJ2-7	TRBV18	ASSPPTGSYEQY
TRBJ1-2	TRBV3-1/TRBV3-2	ASSQGAATTYGYT
TRBJ2-2	TRBV28	ASSLGSSANTGELF
TRBJ1-2	TRBV9	ASSVGESYGYT
TRBJ1-1	TRBV15	ATSREGTEAF
TRBJ2-5	TRBV12-3/TRBV12-4	ASSLREETQY
TRBJ2-1	TRBV6-4	ASSRLAGAPGEQF
TRBJ1-6	TRBV9	ASSVESGTGDSPLH
TRBJ1-2	TRBV7-2	ASSLRVEGGYT
TRBJ1-2	TRBV6-1	ASSEVATGDTYGYT
TRBJ2-7	TRBV29-1	SVHSGRTPYEQY
TRBJ1-5	TRBV28	ASSRTGNQPQH
TRBJ1-4	TRBV2	ASRTGRATNEKLF
TRBJ1-2	TRBV6-2/TRBV6-3	ASSSTGRANYGYT
TRBJ2-7	TRBV9	ASSPRAGTYEQY
TRBJ2-3	TRBV6-6	ASSSPQGAGTDTQY
TRBJ1-2	TRBV7-6	ASSYGQFDGYT
TRBJ2-2	TRBV9	ASSVGLAGSTGELF
TRBJ2-3	TRBV19	ASSIDPGTSGNTQY
TRBJ1-1	TRBV15	ATSRNLNTEAF
TRBJ2-5	TRBV7-3	ASSGGSQETQY
TRBJ1-5	TRBV15	ATSRDLGLNQPQH
TRBJ1-1	TRBV7-2	ASSSRTGSVTEAF